Presented here are 24 T cell receptor beta chains from one specimen sequenced in a study of CD8+ T cells in alopecia areata. Treatment indicated: oral pan-JAK inhibitor, 5-10 mg twice daily. Following extraction, RNA underwent reverse transcription to cDNA, which served as the sequencing template. The assay was immunoSEQ multiplex PCR, and TCRdb's table has in-frame clones only and misses some. The repertoire holds approximately 120,000 clones, with roughly 55% as singletons. The sample was CD4+ T cells sorted from blood, taken at week 4, from a patient treated with tofacitinib. These receptors came from a human donor with alopecia areata.

The gene calls are TRBV10-3 and TRBJ2-3, with TRBD1 identical over 8 bases. The V gene end was trimmed by 4 bases and the J gene end by 1 base; junction bases not matched to a gene: 10. CDR1 is ENHRY and CDR2 is SYGVKD in the germline V gene. The CDR3 spans 17 residues. DNA of the CDR3: TGTGCCATCAGTGGGGGACAGGCATTAGGTGGCACAGATACGCAGTATTTT. It translates to CAISGGQALGGTDTQYF.

The count of this clone is one. The chain has TRBV15 and TRBJ2-3; possibly TRBD1 or TRBD2 for D (5 bases each). Germline CDR1 is LNHNV and CDR2 is YYDKDF (reference sequence). The CDR3 runs 14 residues. Trimming removed 1 base at V and 0 bases at J, with 5 bases between. CDR3 sequence reads: CATSRGDSTDTQYF. For the CDR3, the DNA is TGTGCCACCAGCAGAGGGGACAGCACAGATACGCAGTATTTT.

This clone showed up just a few times. The chain is built from TRBV30 and TRBJ1-5; 7 bases align to TRBD1. Germline V gene data show CDR1 as GTSNPN and CDR2 as SVGIG (reference sequence). The CDR3 has 14 amino acids. V trimming: 5 bases; J trimming: 4 bases; junction bases outside the gene matches: 8. In DNA, the CDR3 is TGTGCCTGGGGTGAGGACAGGATTAATCAGCCCCAGCATTTT. As protein: CAWGEDRINQPQHF.

The chain joins TRBV11-1 to TRBJ2-7; D might be TRBD2 (6 bases). The V and J ends lost 3 bases and 5 bases respectively, with 17 bases between them. This CDR3 contains 15 residues. Germline CDR1 reads SGHAT; CDR2 reads FQDESV (reference sequence). The CDR3 loop is CASSFPGLARNEQYF. CDR3 nucleotides: TGTGCCAGCAGCTTCCCGGGACTCGCGAGGAACGAGCAGTACTTC.

This CDR3 is CASSENSDTEAFF. CDR3 coding DNA: TGTGCCAGCAGTGAGAACAGCGACACTGAAGCTTTCTTT. This sequence joins TRBV2 and TRBJ1-1; D remains ambiguous. Deletions cut 3 bases from V and 3 bases from J, with 8 bases between. The CDR3 sequence is 13 residues long. Germline CDR1 is SNHLY and CDR2 is FYNNEI.

The chain couples TRBV29-1 to TRBJ2-1; no definite D call. V was pared by 7 bases and J by 4 bases, with 5 bases between. Germline CDR1 reads SQVTM; CDR2 reads ANQGSEA. The CDR3 covers 10 residues. The CDR3 coding sequence is TGCAGCGCCGGGTACAATGAGCAGTTCTTC. Its translation: CSAGYNEQFF.

The rearrangement joins TRBV12-5 to TRBJ1-1, with TRBD1 matching 7 bases. With 8 bases clipped from V and 1 base from J, the junction kept 7 bases outside the gene matches. The CDR3 is 14 residues long. Looked up from germline, CDR1 is LGHNT and CDR2 is FRNRAP. As DNA, the CDR3 is TGTGCTAGTCGACAGGGCTTGGGGAACACTGAAGCTTTCTTT. Its translation is CASRQGLGNTEAFF.

The chain combines TRBV9 with TRBJ2-5; TRBD2 aligns across 13 bases. With 4 bases clipped from V and 5 bases from J, the junction kept 8 bases outside the gene matches. Looked up from germline, CDR1 is SGDLS and CDR2 is YYNGEE. This CDR3 comprises 16 residues. The CDR3 region has the DNA TGTGCCAGCAGCCCCCGGACTAGCGGGAGTAGGGAGACCCAGTACTTC. It encodes CASSPRTSGSRETQYF.

This clone came up a few times. The chain joins TRBV2 to TRBJ1-2; weak D call: TRBD1 (5 bases). The CDR3 sequence is 13 residues long. V shed 9 bases and J shed 7 bases, with 18 bases lying between them. The germline V gene encodes CDR1 SNHLY and CDR2 FYNNEI. CDR3 residues: CASGGSGDGGYTF. CDR3 in DNA: TGTGCCAGTGGTGGGTCCGGGGACGGTGGCTACACCTTC.

Here the CDR3 DNA reads TGTGCCTGGAGTACAAAAACATACACCTTC. Translated, it gives CAWSTKTYTF. This chain connects TRBV30 to TRBJ1-2; D gene ambiguous. The CDR3 sequence is 10 residues long. Trimming took off 2 bases at V and 11 bases at J, with 9 bases between the two ends. Germline V gene lookup returns CDR1 GTSNPN and CDR2 SVGIG (reference sequence).

V and J are TRBV7-6 and TRBJ2-3; D not resolved. Trimming took off 5 bases at V and 2 bases at J, with 5 bases between the two ends. Germline assignment: CDR1 SGHVS and CDR2 FNYEAQ. The CDR3 loop spans 12 amino acids. The CDR3 spells CASSPNTDTQYF. The CDR3 DNA reads as TGTGCCAGCAGCCCCAACACAGATACGCAGTATTTT.

The gene calls are TRBV12-5 and TRBJ1-1; D unclear. This CDR3 contains 11 residues. Germline V lookup: CDR1 LGHNT, CDR2 FRNRAP. V was pared by 1 base and J by 7 bases, with 4 bases between. In DNA form, the CDR3 reads TGTGCTAGTGGTTTGGACAGTGAAGCTTTCTTT. This sequence encodes CASGLDSEAFF.

This clone has just a few counts. The rearrangement joins TRBV5-4 to TRBJ2-5; 7 bases match TRBD1. V shed 0 bases and J 1 base; nucleotides not matched to a gene: 0. CDR3 length: 14 residues. The V gene's germline CDR1 is SGHNT and CDR2 YYREEE (reference sequence). This chain's CDR3 is CASSLGQGQETQYF. Written as DNA, the CDR3 is TGTGCCAGCAGCTTGGGACAGGGCCAAGAGACCCAGTACTTC.

The chain uses TRBV7-2 and TRBJ2-7; D may be TRBD1 (5 bases). The V gene lost 0 bases and the J gene lost 5 bases, with 11 bases spanning the gap. The CDR3 runs 14 residues. In germline, CDR1 is SGHTA, CDR2 FQGNSA. The CDR3 is CASSLAWQGDEQYF. CDR3 nucleotide sequence: TGTGCCAGCAGCTTAGCATGGCAGGGCGACGAGCAGTACTTC.

The genes are TRBV25-1 and TRBJ1-2; TRBD1 agrees at 8 bases. J was trimmed by 1 base and V by 3 bases; bases with no gene match: 4. The length of the CDR3 is 15 residues. CDR1 and CDR2 (germline): MGHDK, SYGVNS. This CDR3 reads CASSDDRGGNYGYTF. DNA for the CDR3: TGTGCCAGCAGTGACGACAGGGGTGGTAACTATGGCTACACCTTC.

This clone was seen a few times. The rearrangement links TRBV5-4 to TRBJ2-5; 9 bases agree with TRBD2. Germline V lookup: CDR1 SGHNT, CDR2 YYREEE (reference sequence). Trimming took 4 bases from V and 5 from J; bases not matched to a gene: 9. This CDR3 has 15 amino acids. CDR3 protein: CASSPETSGWETQYF. The CDR3 DNA sequence: TGTGCCAGCAGCCCAGAGACTAGCGGATGGGAGACCCAGTACTTC.

Only one count was recorded for this clone. The CDR3 bases are TGTGCCAGCAGCCCACTTGGGGGGGGCGCCTACGAGCAGTACTTC. It encodes CASSPLGGGAYEQYF. This chain connects TRBV9 to TRBJ2-7; possibly TRBD2 for D (7 bases). The germline V gene has CDR1 SGDLS and CDR2 YYNGEE. This CDR3 spans 15 amino acids. V was shortened by 4 bases and J by 2 bases, with 16 bases between the two germline ends.

V usage is TRBV2 and J usage is TRBJ2-3; D is undetermined. Trimming shortened V by 4 bases and J by 2 bases, and 10 bases separated the two germline ends. The CDR3 length is 14 residues. The germline V gene encodes CDR1 SNHLY and CDR2 FYNNEI. CDR3 in amino acids: CASSGSGVTDTQYF. CDR3 in DNA: TGTGCCAGCAGTGGTAGTGGGGTCACAGATACGCAGTATTTT. Supplemented by reference TRBV2 and TRBJ2-3, the full variable domain reads EPEVTQTPSHQVTQMGQEVILRCVPISNHLYFYWYRQILGQKVEFLVSFYNNEISEKSEIFDDQFSVERPDGSNFTLKIRSTKLEDSAMYFCASSGSGVTDTQYFGPGTRLTVL.

The chain uses TRBV30 and TRBJ2-2, with no clear D. With 2 bases removed from V and 4 bases from J, the gap between germline ends came to 17 bases. This CDR3 is built from 16 residues. The V gene's germline CDR1 is GTSNPN and CDR2 SVGIG (reference sequence). The CDR3 region has the DNA TGTGCCTGGAGTTTCAAAACCGGGCCCATCACCGGGGAGCTGTTTTTT. Translating gives CAWSFKTGPITGELFF.

This clone turned up a few times. The chain couples TRBV19 to TRBJ1-1; the D is unclear. Trimming shortened V by 6 bases and J by 4 bases, and 12 bases separated the two germline ends. The CDR3 covers 13 residues. The V gene's germline CDR1 is LNHDA and CDR2 SQIVND (reference sequence). The CDR3 sequence: CASRSGPGTEAFF. CDR3 DNA sequence: TGTGCCAGTAGGTCCGGCCCCGGCACTGAAGCTTTCTTT.

This clone was seen just once. The chain links TRBV9 to TRBJ2-7; TRBD1 aligns across 11 bases. V was pared by 3 bases and J by 2 bases, with 10 bases of the junction left unmatched. This CDR3 is built from 17 residues. The V gene's germline CDR1 is SGDLS and CDR2 YYNGEE. DNA of the CDR3: TGTGCCAGCAGCGCCCAGCCCGGGACAGGGGGAACCTACGAGCAGTACTTC. This sequence encodes CASSAQPGTGGTYEQYF.

Notes on this clone: The same CDR3 is also encoded by other DNA sequences in this sample. The genes are TRBV30 and TRBJ2-7, with D perhaps TRBD1 (6 bases). The CDR3 has 12 amino acids. Germline V gene lookup returns CDR1 GTSNPN and CDR2 SVGIG (reference sequence). V was shortened by 0 bases and J by 3 bases, with 6 bases between the two germline ends. The CDR3, as DNA: TGTGCCTGGAGTGTACAGGGCTACGAGCAGTACTTC. It yields the protein CAWSVQGYEQYF.

This clone was seen only a few times. This chain's CDR3 is CASSGNTIYF. The DNA for the CDR3 is TGTGCCAGCAGTGGGAACACCATATATTTT. The V and J genes are TRBV25-1 and TRBJ1-3; no firm D call. This CDR3 is 10 amino acids long. With 4 bases removed from V and 7 bases from J, the gap between germline ends came to 2 bases. Per germline, CDR1 MGHDK and CDR2 SYGVNS.

The rearrangement uses TRBV5-5 and TRBJ2-7; TRBD1 agrees at 9 bases. CDR3 length: 15 amino acids. V shed 4 bases, J shed 3 bases, and the junction held 8 bases outside the gene matches. Looked up from germline, CDR1 is SGHKS and CDR2 is YYEKEE (reference sequence). CDR3 sequence reads: CASSVTGTGFYEQYF. The CDR3, as DNA: TGTGCCAGCAGCGTTACCGGGACAGGGTTCTACGAGCAGTACTTC. Full variable domain (rest looked up from reference TRBV5-5 and TRBJ2-7): DAGVTQSPTHLIKTRGQQVTLRCSPISGHKSVSWYQQVLGQGPQFIFQYYEKEERGRGNFPDRFSARQFPNYSSELNVNALLLGDSALYLCASSVTGTGFYEQYFGPGTRLTVT.